This entry lists 3 T cell receptor beta chains sequenced from one sample in a study of beta chain features in type 1 diabetes. Every isolated RNA sample was fully reverse transcribed, so sequencing captured expressed TCRB transcripts. This table comes from immunoSEQ multiplex PCR, and its TCRdb copy is limited to in-frame clones, with some not included. The data contain under 400,000 clones, around 15% of them singletons. The sample comprised central memory CD4+ T cells from blood. The receptors originated from a man under 40 in good health.

This clone was detected a few times. V usage is TRBV4-2 and J usage is TRBJ2-5; 9 bases are shared with TRBD1. CDR3 length: 15 residues. Germline lookup yields CDR1 LGHNA and CDR2 YNFKEQ. V trimming: 5 bases; J trimming: 4 bases; junction bases outside the gene matches: 8. The CDR3 loop reads CASSLGTGPGETQYF. The CDR3 DNA reads as TGTGCCAGCAGCTTAGGGACAGGGCCGGGAGAGACCCAGTACTTC.

This clone has more than one count but fewer than ten. This CDR3 is CASRGEETQYF. CDR3 bases: TGTGCCAGCAGGGGAGAAGAGACCCAGTACTTC. The chain combines TRBV2 with TRBJ2-5; tentatively, D is TRBD2 (5 bases). Germline CDR1 reads SNHLY; CDR2 reads FYNNEI. Trimming took off 6 bases at V and 3 bases at J, with 5 bases between the two ends. The CDR3 has 11 residues.

This clone came up a few times. The chain uses TRBV29-1 and TRBJ2-3; D is undetermined. Trimming left V 0 bases short and J 3 bases short, with 4 bases between. Germline V gene sequence: CDR1 SQVTM, CDR2 ANQGSEA. The CDR3 is made up of 12 amino acids. The CDR3 bases are TGCAGCGTTGAAGAGGGAACAGATACGCAGTATTTT. Translating gives CSVEEGTDTQYF.